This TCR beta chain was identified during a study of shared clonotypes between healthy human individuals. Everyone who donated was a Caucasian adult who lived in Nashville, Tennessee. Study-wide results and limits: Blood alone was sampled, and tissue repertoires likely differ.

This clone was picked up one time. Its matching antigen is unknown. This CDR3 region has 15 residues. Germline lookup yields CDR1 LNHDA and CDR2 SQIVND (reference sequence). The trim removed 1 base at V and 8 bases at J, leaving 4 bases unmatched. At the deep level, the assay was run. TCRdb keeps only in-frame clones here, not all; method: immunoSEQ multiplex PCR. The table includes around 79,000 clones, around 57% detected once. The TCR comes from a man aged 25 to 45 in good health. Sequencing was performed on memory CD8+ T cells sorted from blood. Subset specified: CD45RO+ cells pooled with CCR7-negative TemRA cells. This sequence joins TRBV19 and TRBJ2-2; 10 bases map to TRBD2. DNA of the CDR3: TGTGCCAGTAGTATAGTAACTAGCGGGATAGGGGAGCTGTTTTTT. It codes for CASSIVTSGIGELFF.